This T cell receptor beta chain was sequenced for a study of T-cell memory formation after mild COVID-19 (TCRdb year 2021). Study-wide context: TCR sequence clusters from the two donors were largely donor specific. Longitudinal TCRalpha and TCRbeta repertoire sequencing tracked T-cell clones expanding and contracting after mild COVID-19 in a couple of donors. Two young, previously healthy adult volunteers made up the cohort, one male and one female.

Ficoll-Paque density gradient centrifugation was used to isolate PBMCs. The instrument was an Illumina NovaSeq 6000. TCRalpha and TCRbeta cDNA libraries were built by 5'RACE with constant-segment primers, adding sample barcodes and unique molecular identifiers. Trizol reagent was used to extract RNA from every sample. The libraries were amplified in two PCR steps, and the second step added a second sample barcode and Illumina TruSeq adapters. Libraries were sequenced on an Illumina NovaSeq with 2 x 150 bp paired-end reads. The paper's processing steps were these. With migec v1.2.7, reads were demultiplexed and then collapsed into UMI-guided consensus sequences. Using mixcr v2.1.11, UMI consensuses were aligned to TRA and TRB V and J templates and then assembled into clonotypes. Expanded or contracted clonotypes were those called significant by both edgeR and NoisET, with noise models trained on biological replicates. For edgeR calls, the thresholds were a false discovery rate-adjusted p below 0.01 and a log2 fold-change of 1. As an exploratory analysis of dynamics, PCA with hierarchical clustering was applied to max-normalized trajectories of the 1000 most abundant clonotypes. Each responding clone was given a CD4 or CD8 phenotype based on the CD4+ and CD8+ repertoires, which had been sequenced separately. The public reads were reanalyzed by TCRdb: fastp trimming at Q25, MiXCR alignment, in-frame beta chains only. Entries are consolidated by CDR3 protein sequence, retaining the most common genes and DNA. In this record, the V and J calls reflect TCRdb's handling and not the investigators' own analysis. This sample holds about 200,000 distinct CDR3 sequences; 9.5% to 10% were observed only once. In total, the top ten clones hold roughly 4% of the sample.

From the germline V gene (reference sequence), CDR1 is SGHNT and CDR2 is YYREEE. The CDR3 numbers 15 residues from cysteine through phenylalanine. CDR3 DNA only is kept here, 45 bases in frame from base 1. The junction shows trimming of 5 bases on V and 5 bases on J, and the gene matches do not reach 11 bases of it. This clonotype came up a few times. Its cognate antigen has yet to be identified. Per-base qualities were not stored, and no clone one base away is much larger. Overall study results and their limits: Clones contracting from day 15 to 85 had balanced CD4/CD8 phenotypes, while a second wave expanding from day 15 to 37 was biased towards CD4+. Contracting CD4+ clones were located mainly in the CM and EM memory subsets, whereas CD8+ clones were found to be enriched in EMRA. The detection of some responding clones in pre-infection memory suggests that pre-existing cross-reactive memory T cells joined the SARS-CoV-2 response. The second-wave clones that peaked on day 37 were not confirmed to be SARS-CoV-2 specific. Only a couple of mild cases were covered in the study, and larger cohorts including severe cases with pre-infection samples were considered necessary.

The TCR sequence derives from a man younger than 35 who had mild COVID-19 (a few samples of this study predate the infection). The sample titles of this study are shuffled in the database, so cell type and time point are left out; the donor was told from shared clones. Sequenced: PBMCs or a T cell subset sorted from them (not recorded which). This chain joins TRBV5-4 to TRBJ2-3; 7 bases in the junction line up with TRBD2. The sequenced DNA: TGTGCCAGCAGTCCCTCGCGGGGGTCAGGAGATACGCAGTATTTT. Its translation is CASSPSRGSGDTQYF.